This note documents a single T cell receptor (beta chain) sequence. As yet, its antigen is unknown. V was cut by 1 base and J by 2 bases, with 9 bases left in between. Per germline, CDR1 SGHTA and CDR2 FQGNSA. The CDR3 has 14 amino acids. The data belong to a study of cytomegalovirus exposure and HLA in healthy donors. Study-wide points: The study dropped some indistinguishable V segments, TRBV6-2 and TRBV6-3 among them. By HLA locus, TCR association rates varied in a later analysis, with DRB1 showing the most and HLA-C the fewest. Cytomegalovirus-associated status was assigned to 150 or so TCR beta chains.

13 Jbeta primers and 60 Vbeta primers were used for the PCR. Profiling relied on immunoSEQ multiplex PCR, and the TCRdb table lists in-frame clones only, not all of them. The sample has some 90,000 clones; roughly four fifths are singletons. The TCR sequence derives from a man aged 50-60 years in good health and CMV-seronegative. The V gene is TRBV7-2, the J gene TRBJ2-7; D is unclear. The sample taken for sequencing was PBMCs. CDR3 in amino acids: CASSLGTLTYEQYF. CDR3 sequence (DNA): TGTGCCAGCAGCTTAGGAACTTTAACCTACGAGCAGTACTTC.